This TCR beta chain was captured in a study of blood T cell repertoires in COVID-19. Background on the study: The study drew acute and convalescent COVID-19 samples from the United States, Italy and Spain.

The method was immunoSEQ multiplex PCR; TCRdb's version includes in-frame clones alone and lacks a portion of them. The data hold about 490,000 clones, with approximately 83% observed a single time. Per germline, CDR1 KGHSH and CDR2 LQKENI. This CDR3 region has 16 residues. The V gene lost 3 bases and the J gene lost 0 bases, with 9 bases spanning the gap. The chain uses TRBV18 and TRBJ1-6, with D uncertain. The specimen sequenced was peripheral blood. The receptor was derived from a human donor in a cohort sampled during active COVID-19. For the CDR3, the DNA is TGTGCCAGCTCACCCGTCCGGGGCTCCTATAATTCACCCCTCCACTTT. Its protein is CASSPVRGSYNSPLHF.